Below, 27 T cell receptor beta chains from the same sample are listed, as sequenced in a study of T cell changes during pregnancy in multiple sclerosis. The method was immunoSEQ multiplex PCR; TCRdb's version includes in-frame clones alone and lacks a portion of them. The table records under 70,000 clones, 92% of them present only once. Source: peripheral blood, taken in the third trimester of pregnancy. The source is a female donor in good health, enrolled as a control in a pregnancy study.

The rearrangement uses TRBV6-4 and TRBJ2-3; D gene uncertain. The V end lost 0 bases, the J end lost 2 bases, and 6 bases lay between the germline ends. CDR3 length: 14 residues. Germline CDR1 is MRHNA and CDR2 is SNTAGT. CDR3 loop: CASSDSTDTDTQYF. In DNA, the CDR3 is TGTGCCAGCAGTGACTCGACTGACACAGATACGCAGTATTTT.

The chain carries TRBV5-4 and TRBJ2-7; 11 nucleotides match TRBD2. Trimming cost V 4 bases and J 0 bases; bases outside gene matches: 6. In germline, CDR1 is SGHNT, CDR2 YYREEE (reference sequence). The length of the CDR3 is 16 residues. The CDR3 DNA reads TGTGCCAGCAGCCCAATGACTAGCGGGGTCTCCTACGAGCAGTACTTC. Encoded protein: CASSPMTSGVSYEQYF.

The rearrangement links TRBV4-1 to TRBJ1-5; 12 bases align to TRBD1. Trimming at V came to 4 bases and at J to 1 base, leaving 2 bases not matched to a gene. The CDR3 loop spans 16 amino acids. Germline V gene lookup returns CDR1 MGHRA and CDR2 YSYEKL. The CDR3 sequence is CASSRDRGRSNQPQHF. CDR3 in DNA: TGCGCCAGCAGCCGGGACAGGGGGCGCAGCAATCAGCCCCAGCATTTT.

This chain links TRBV7-8 with TRBJ1-4; TRBD1 aligns across 9 bases. V shed 5 bases and J 7 bases; nucleotides not matched to a gene: 8. The CDR3 runs to 15 residues. Germline loops: CDR1 SGHVS, CDR2 FQNEAQ. The CDR3 sequence: CASSTRDRDVEKLFF. The CDR3 bases are TGTGCCAGCAGCACCCGGGACAGGGATGTTGAAAAACTGTTTTTT.

The CDR3 bases are TGCGCCAGCAGCAAGTCGGGACAGGGGAACACTGAAGCTTTCTTT. Translation: CASSKSGQGNTEAFF. The chain carries TRBV10-1 and TRBJ1-1; 9 nucleotides agree with TRBD1. CDR3 length: 15 residues. CDR1 and CDR2 from the germline V gene are WNHNN and SYGVQD (reference sequence). Trimming cost V 6 bases and J 1 base; bases outside gene matches: 6.

The rearrangement joins TRBV5-8 to TRBJ2-5; 8 nucleotides align to TRBD1. V trimming: 0 bases; J trimming: 3 bases; junction bases outside the gene matches: 7. CDR1 and CDR2 (germline): SGHTS, YDEGEE. This CDR3 comprises 16 residues. CDR3 in amino acids: CASSLAVTGVEETQYF. CDR3 sequence (DNA): TGTGCCAGCAGCTTGGCCGTGACAGGGGTCGAAGAGACCCAGTACTTC.

V and J are TRBV6-1 and TRBJ2-3, with 10 nucleotides matching TRBD2. CDR3 size: 15 residues. Germline CDR1 MNHNS, CDR2 SASEGT. V lost 6 bases, J lost 2 bases, and 5 bases stayed unmatched. CDR3 sequence reads: CASRAGTSDTDTQYF. For the CDR3, the DNA is TGTGCCAGCAGGGCCGGGACTAGCGACACAGATACGCAGTATTTT.

This rearrangement joins TRBV7-3 to TRBJ1-2; 7 nucleotides line up with TRBD1. Trimming took 5 bases from V and 4 from J; bases not matched to a gene: 1. This CDR3 region has 12 residues. CDR1 is SGHTA and CDR2 is FQGTGA in the germline V gene. The chain's CDR3 is CASSRTGYGYTF. The DNA of the CDR3 is TGTGCCAGCAGCAGGACAGGCTATGGCTACACCTTC.

V usage is TRBV10-3 and J usage is TRBJ2-1, with TRBD1 matching over 7 bases. V lost 3 bases and J lost 4; bases outside the gene matches: 12. This CDR3 comprises 17 residues. Germline assignment: CDR1 ENHRY and CDR2 SYGVKD. CDR3 coding DNA: TGTGCCATCAGTGATAAAGGGGGCCGGCGGGTTTACAATGAGCAGTTCTTC. Translated: CAISDKGGRRVYNEQFF.

The chain employs TRBV11-2 and TRBJ2-2, with 8 bases fitting TRBD1. The CDR3 runs 14 residues. Trimming took 5 bases from V and 2 from J; bases not matched to a gene: 1. Germline V gene lookup returns CDR1 SGHAT and CDR2 FQNNGV. The CDR3 DNA sequence: TGTGCCAGCAGCGGACAGGGAAACACCGGGGAGCTGTTTTTT. This codes for CASSGQGNTGELFF.

This chain joins TRBV5-4 and TRBJ2-7, with D possibly TRBD2 on 6 matching bases. The germline V gene encodes CDR1 SGHNT and CDR2 YYREEE (reference sequence). Trimming pared 4 bases from V and 2 bases from J, leaving 13 bases between. The CDR3 contains 14 residues. CDR3 coding DNA: TGTGCCAGCAGCCGAGCGGCGGGGCCCTACGAGCAGTACTTC. Encoded protein: CASSRAAGPYEQYF. Filled out from reference TRBV5-4 and TRBJ2-7, the complete variable domain reads ETGVTQSPTHLIKTRGQQVTLRCSSQSGHNTVSWYQQALGQGPQFIFQYYREEENGRGNFPPRFSGLQFPNYSSELNVNALELDDSALYLCASSRAAGPYEQYFGPGTRLTVT.

The rearrangement uses TRBV5-4 and TRBJ2-2, with a weak D call TRBD2 (5 bases). Looked up from germline, CDR1 is SGHNT and CDR2 is YYREEE (reference sequence). The CDR3 consists of 14 residues. Trimming removed 0 bases from V and 7 bases from J, with 10 bases in between. In DNA form, the CDR3 reads TGTGCCAGCAGCTTGGTCACAGAGGGCGGGGAGCTGTTTTTT. It specifies CASSLVTEGGELFF.

This clone was counted once. The rearrangement joins TRBV6-1 to TRBJ2-3, with TRBD2 matching 9 bases. The CDR3 is 17 residues long. Germline V CDR1 and CDR2: MNHNS, SASEGT. After removal of 1 base from V and 2 bases from J, the junction contained 7 bases not matched to a gene. The CDR3, as DNA: TGTGCCAGCAGTGAAGACCTTAGCGGGGGAGCCACAGATACGCAGTATTTT. Its translation: CASSEDLSGGATDTQYF.

This sequence joins TRBV19 and TRBJ2-3; 9 positions match TRBD2. The CDR3 sequence is 14 residues long. With 4 bases clipped from V and 1 base from J, the junction kept 0 bases outside the gene matches. Germline V CDR1 and CDR2: LNHDA, SQIVND (reference sequence). CDR3 sequence: CASSRLAGTDTQYF. In DNA form, the CDR3 reads TGTGCCAGTAGTAGACTAGCGGGCACAGATACGCAGTATTTT.

V and J are TRBV29-1 and TRBJ2-1, with 7 bases matching TRBD2. This CDR3 comprises 13 residues. Germline lookup yields CDR1 SQVTM and CDR2 ANQGSEA. V gave up 4 bases and J gave up 6 bases; unmatched junction bases: 6. For the CDR3, the DNA is TGCAGCGTTGGGCGGGAGATGGTCAATGAGCAGTTCTTC. It is translated as CSVGREMVNEQFF.

The chain couples TRBV10-3 to TRBJ1-5; TRBD1 agrees at 11 bases. Germline V CDR1 and CDR2: ENHRY, SYGVKD. The CDR3 runs to 17 residues. With V trimmed by 4 bases and J by 9 bases, 14 bases remained unmatched. CDR3 region: CAISVGAGQGGKGPQHF. CDR3 DNA: TGTGCCATCAGTGTCGGGGCGGGACAGGGGGGCAAGGGGCCCCAGCATTTT.

The rearrangement links TRBV28 to TRBJ1-2, with 9 bases identical to TRBD1. This CDR3 spans 16 amino acids. Trimming took 7 bases from V and 1 from J; bases not matched to a gene: 10. CDR1 MDHEN and CDR2 SYDVKM come from the germline V gene. CDR3: CASNQITGGGNYGYTF. The CDR3 coding sequence is TGTGCCAGCAACCAGATCACAGGGGGCGGTAACTATGGCTACACCTTC.

The gene calls are TRBV7-9 and TRBJ1-4, with a weak D call TRBD1 (5 bases). V was trimmed by 5 bases and J by 7 bases, leaving 11 bases between them. Per the germline V gene, CDR1 is SEHNR and CDR2 is FQNEAQ (reference sequence). This CDR3 comprises 13 residues. The CDR3 nucleotides are TGTGCCAGCAGCACCCAGGGCTTTGAAAAACTGTTTTTT. This sequence encodes CASSTQGFEKLFF.

The J gene is TRBJ1-4, the V gene TRBV10-3, with TRBD1 as a possible D gene (6 bases). The CDR3 spans 18 residues. Germline V gene sequence: CDR1 ENHRY, CDR2 SYGVKD. V was pared by 2 bases and J by 0 bases, with 16 bases between. The CDR3 DNA reads TGTGCCATCAGTGAGGGGGGCCGCATTTCTGCAACTAATGAAAAACTGTTTTTT. Protein: CAISEGGRISATNEKLFF.

This chain joins TRBV28 and TRBJ2-7; D might be TRBD2 (6 bases). The CDR3 spans 13 residues. Germline CDR1 and CDR2: MDHEN and SYDVKM. Between the trimmed V and J ends, which lost 8 bases and 3 bases, there was a span of 14 bases. DNA of the CDR3: TGTGCCAGCTGCGGGGTTTTCGACTACGAGCAGTACTTC. Translated, it gives CASCGVFDYEQYF.

The V call is TRBV7-3, the J call TRBJ2-3; 14 bases map to TRBD2. From germline, CDR1 is SGHTA and CDR2 FQGTGA. V trimming: 5 bases; J trimming: 4 bases; junction bases outside the gene matches: 20. The CDR3 length is 21 residues. The CDR3 loop reads CASSPGPQARTSGRRADTQYF. The DNA for the CDR3 is TGTGCCAGCAGCCCCGGTCCGCAGGCCCGGACTAGCGGGAGGAGGGCAGATACGCAGTATTTT. Full variable domain (outside the CDR3, taken from reference TRBV7-3 and TRBJ2-3): GAGVSQTPSNKVTEKGKYVELRCDPISGHTALYWYRQSLGQGPEFLIYFQGTGAADDSGLPNDRFFAVRPEGSVSTLKIQRTERGDSAVYLCASSPGPQARTSGRRADTQYFGPGTRLTVL.

The chain is built from TRBV18 and TRBJ2-5; TRBD2 is a possible D gene (6 bases). The germline gives CDR1 KGHSH, CDR2 LQKENI. Trimming shortened V by 2 bases and J by 1 base, and 17 bases separated the two germline ends. The CDR3 is made up of 17 amino acids. CDR3 coding DNA: TGTGCCAGCTCACCATATTACCAGGGAGGATCCCAAGAGACCCAGTACTTC. This gives the protein CASSPYYQGGSQETQYF.

V usage is TRBV5-6 and J usage is TRBJ2-7; D perhaps matches TRBD1 (6 bases). The CDR3 totals 14 residues. Germline V gene sequence: CDR1 SGHDT, CDR2 YYEEEE. The ends were cut back, 5 bases at V and 3 bases at J, with 15 bases in the middle. In DNA form, the CDR3 reads TGTGCCAGCAGTTTCCCGGGACAAGACTACGAGCAGTACTTC. Its protein is CASSFPGQDYEQYF.

The chain employs TRBV19 and TRBJ2-1, with 12 bases lining up with TRBD2. Unmatched junction bases numbered 2, after V lost 3 bases and J lost 8 bases. Germline V gene lookup returns CDR1 LNHDA and CDR2 SQIVND (reference sequence). This CDR3 is built from 14 residues. In nucleotides, the CDR3 is TGTGCCAGTAGTATCGCTAGCGGGGGGGATGAGCAGTTCTTC. Its protein product is CASSIASGGDEQFF.

This rearrangement joins TRBV19 to TRBJ2-1; 12 nucleotides agree with TRBD2. There are 15 residues in the CDR3. The germline V gene has CDR1 LNHDA and CDR2 SQIVND (reference sequence). V trimming: 2 bases; J trimming: 7 bases; junction bases outside the gene matches: 3. The CDR3 sequence: CASSIITSGRNEQFF. DNA of the CDR3: TGTGCCAGTAGTATAATAACTAGCGGGAGGAATGAGCAGTTCTTC.

V gene TRBV4-1 combines with J gene TRBJ2-3; a weak D match, TRBD2 (5 bases). CDR1 is MGHRA, CDR2 YSYEKL, per germline. CDR3 length equals 17 residues. The V end lost 2 bases, the J end lost 0 bases, and 15 bases lay between the germline ends. CDR3 sequence (DNA): TGCGCCAGCAGCCAATGGGCCCCGTCTAGCAGCACAGATACGCAGTATTTT. This encodes CASSQWAPSSSTDTQYF.

V usage is TRBV29-1 and J usage is TRBJ1-6, with D perhaps TRBD1 (5 bases). Trimming cost V 6 bases and J 3 bases, with 15 bases left between them. Germline V gene data show CDR1 as SQVTM and CDR2 as ANQGSEA. The CDR3 loop spans 15 amino acids. Written as DNA, the CDR3 is TGCAGCGTCCCCACTACGGGGGGCTATAATTCACCCCTCCACTTT. Protein: CSVPTTGGYNSPLHF.